Following are 28 T cell receptor beta chains from one sample sequenced in a study of regulatory T cells in long-lasting Graves disease. CDR3-region Arm-PCR and iRepertoire HTBI primers produced the TCR beta libraries. TCRdb re-called the multiplex PCR reads with MiXCR, one entry per CDR3 protein. Among under 400,000 distinct CDR3 sequences listed, 16% were seen once. Indicated time point: newly diagnosed GD, antithyroid drugs for less than 3 months. PBMC-extracted RNA yielded the TCR library. The sample was also linked to a second study, of T cells in Graves' hyperthyroidism and ophthalmopathy.

The input for sequencing was peripheral blood mononuclear cells (PBMCs), taken at new diagnosis, from a patient treated with antithyroid drugs. Receptors originate from a man aged 40-50 years with Graves disease.

This clonotype was detected many times. The chain joins TRBV11-2 to TRBJ2-1; D call uncertain. Germline values: CDR1 SGHAT, CDR2 FQNNGV. CDR3 length equals 14 residues. The V and J ends lost 3 bases and 6 bases respectively, with 12 bases between them. CDR3 region: CASSLRSRLNEQFF. As DNA, the CDR3 is TGTGCCAGCAGCTTGCGAAGCCGGCTCAATGAGCAGTTCTTC.

This chain uses TRBV6-2 or TRBV6-3 with TRBJ1-1; D is unclear. The V end was cut by 0 bases, the J end by 6 bases, with 8 bases between. This CDR3 region has 13 residues. Germline loops: CDR1 MNHEY, CDR2 SVGEGT. The CDR3: CASSYSKEAEAFF. The CDR3 DNA follows: TGTGCCAGCAGTTACTCGAAGGAAGCTGAAGCTTTCTTT.

The V gene is TRBV7-2, the J gene TRBJ2-5, with TRBD2 matching over 10 bases. This CDR3 contains 16 residues. Germline CDR1 and CDR2: SGHTA and FQGNSA. The ends lost 6 bases at V and 2 bases at J; junction bases unmatched: 9. CDR3 residues: CASRLSGRVGQETQYF. CDR3 nucleotide sequence: TGTGCCAGCAGATTAAGCGGGAGGGTTGGACAAGAGACCCAGTACTTC.

The rearrangement uses TRBV28 and TRBJ2-7; D may be TRBD2 (6 bases). Germline loops: CDR1 MDHEN, CDR2 SYDVKM. This CDR3 spans 15 amino acids. V dropped 5 bases and J dropped 3 bases, with 17 bases sitting between them. CDR3 nucleotides: TGTGCCAGCAGTGGGGGGACGGACGGAATCTACGAGCAGTACTTC. Translating it yields CASSGGTDGIYEQYF.

This clonotype was seen more than once but under ten times. This chain uses TRBV6-1 with TRBJ1-1; the D gene is possibly TRBD1 (6 bases). CDR1 is MNHNS, CDR2 SASEGT, per germline. The ends were cut back, 7 bases at V and 4 bases at J, with 16 bases in the middle. This CDR3 contains 14 residues. DNA of the CDR3: TGTGCCAGCACCTCAGGGGTTTACGGCACTGAAGCTTTCTTT. Amino acid sequence: CASTSGVYGTEAFF.

This clonotype was counted ten times or more. The chain links TRBV4-1 to TRBJ2-7; D remains unclear. Between the trimmed V and J ends, which lost 4 bases and 0 bases, there was a span of 10 bases. Germline V gene sequence: CDR1 MGHRA, CDR2 YSYEKL. This CDR3 contains 14 residues. CDR3 DNA sequence: TGCGCCAGCAGCCCCTCCCTATTCTCCTACGAGCAGTACTTC. Its protein is CASSPSLFSYEQYF.

This clonotype was observed a few times. V usage is TRBV5-6 and J usage is TRBJ2-1; D unclear. Germline V gene lookup returns CDR1 SGHDT and CDR2 YYEEEE. Between the trimmed V and J ends, which lost 0 bases and 8 bases, there was a span of 21 bases. The CDR3 has 17 residues. This chain's CDR3 is CASSLVWLASSTDEQFF. The DNA for the CDR3 is TGTGCCAGCAGCTTGGTGTGGCTGGCCAGTTCCACTGATGAGCAGTTCTTC.

V and J are TRBV6-1 and TRBJ2-1, with 8 bases that match TRBD1. This CDR3 has 15 amino acids. CDR1 and CDR2 (germline): MNHNS, SASEGT. J gave up 0 bases and V 6 bases, and 4 bases lay outside the gene matches. CDR3 coding DNA: TGTGCCAGCAGAGAAACAGGGGGCTCCTACAATGAGCAGTTCTTC. Protein: CASRETGGSYNEQFF.

In this sample, this clonotype turned up many times. The rearrangement links TRBV18 to TRBJ2-6, with D perhaps matching TRBD1 (6 bases). Germline values: CDR1 KGHSH, CDR2 LQKENI. V lost 5 bases, J lost 1 base, and 9 bases lay in between. The CDR3 runs 15 residues. Written as DNA, the CDR3 is TGTGCCAGCTCAGGGGGCGCGTCTGGGGCCAACGTCCTGACTTTC. It codes for CASSGGASGANVLTF.

This clonotype occurred a few times. The rearrangement uses TRBV6-1 and TRBJ1-5; maybe TRBD1 (5 bases). The CDR3 is 15 residues long. CDR1 and CDR2 (germline): MNHNS, SASEGT. V dropped 6 bases and J dropped 9 bases, with 21 bases sitting between them. The CDR3 region has the DNA TGTGCCAGCAGCCCGGGGCCCGAGCCGGGAAGGCCCCAGCATTTT. Translated, it gives CASSPGPEPGRPQHF.

In this sample, this clonotype turned up many times. In nucleotides, the CDR3 is TGTGCCAGCCCACCAGGACAGGGGGGCAGGGCGAGGTATTGGGCTGAAAAACTGTTTTTT. This codes for CASPPGQGGRARYWAEKLFF. The rearrangement joins TRBV6-1 to TRBJ1-4; 10 bases align to TRBD1. The CDR3 length is 20 residues. The V segment lost 8 bases and the J segment 7 bases; nucleotides outside the gene matches: 25. Per the germline V gene, CDR1 is MNHNS and CDR2 is SASEGT.

V usage is TRBV12-5 and J usage is TRBJ2-3; D is unclear. Germline CDR1 and CDR2: LGHNT and FRNRAP. CDR3 length: 11 residues. The V end was cut by 8 bases, the J end by 0 bases, with 3 bases between. The CDR3 is CASISTDTQYF. The CDR3 DNA sequence: TGTGCTAGTATTAGCACAGATACGCAGTATTTT.

This clonotype was picked up many times. The chain is built from TRBV29-1 and TRBJ1-1, with D possibly TRBD1 on 6 matching bases. The germline CDR1 and CDR2 sequences are SQVTM and ANQGSEA. Trimming took 7 bases from V and 4 from J, leaving 16 bases between them. The CDR3 runs 13 residues. CDR3 sequence: CSGNREVSTEAFF. CDR3 nucleotides: TGCAGCGGAAACAGGGAAGTGAGCACTGAAGCTTTCTTT.

This chain links TRBV10-3 with TRBJ1-5; no definite D call. Deletions cut 4 bases from V and 4 bases from J, with 14 bases between. Germline CDR1 and CDR2: ENHRY and SYGVKD. CDR3 size: 15 residues. This CDR3 reads CAISASGGRNQPQHF. The CDR3 DNA reads as TGTGCCATCAGTGCGAGCGGCGGTCGGAATCAGCCCCAGCATTTT.

This clonotype was counted a few times. J is TRBJ2-5 and V is TRBV9; maybe TRBD2 (6 bases). Per the germline V gene, CDR1 is SGDLS and CDR2 is YYNGEE. The CDR3 is 16 amino acids. Between the trimmed V and J ends, which lost 4 bases and 3 bases, there was a span of 19 bases. CDR3: CASSSAGRGYKETQYF. As DNA, the CDR3 is TGTGCCAGCAGCTCGGCGGGACGCGGGTACAAAGAGACCCAGTACTTC. Based on the CDR3 plus reference TRBV9 and TRBJ2-5, the full variable domain is DSGVTQTPKHLITATGQRVTLRCSPRSGDLSVYWYQQSLDQGLQFLIQYYNGEERAKGNILERFSAQQFPDLHSELNLSSLELGDSALYFCASSSAGRGYKETQYFGPGTRLLVL.

The DNA of the CDR3 is TGTGCCAGCAGTGCGCCAGGGGGCCATGGCTACACCTTC. Its translation: CASSAPGGHGYTF. V and J are TRBV2 and TRBJ1-2, with 8 bases aligning to TRBD1. Germline assignment: CDR1 SNHLY and CDR2 FYNNEI. Trimming cost V 4 bases and J 6 bases; bases outside gene matches: 4. The CDR3 is 13 residues long.

This clonotype was counted a single time. Written as DNA, the CDR3 is TGTGCCAGTAGGCCGGGAGAGAAAGAGACCCAGTACTTC. Its protein is CASRPGEKETQYF. The V and J genes are TRBV19 and TRBJ2-5; a weak D match, TRBD2 (6 bases). V lost 6 bases, J lost 3 bases, and 11 bases lay in between. The CDR3 is made up of 13 amino acids. Germline CDR1 is LNHDA and CDR2 is SQIVND (reference sequence).

V gene TRBV27 combines with J gene TRBJ2-3; 11 nucleotides agree with TRBD2. This CDR3 comprises 16 residues. Per germline, CDR1 MNHEY and CDR2 SMNVEV (reference sequence). The V segment lost 5 bases and the J segment 7 bases; nucleotides outside the gene matches: 11. The CDR3 DNA is TGTGCCAGCAGTCGGACTAGCGGGCGGCCGGTTAATACGCAGTATTTT. Translating gives CASSRTSGRPVNTQYF.

The chain links TRBV12-3 or TRBV12-4 to TRBJ1-2; a weak D match, TRBD1 (5 bases). This CDR3 is built from 15 residues. V was cut by 6 bases and J by 7 bases, with 21 bases left in between. The CDR3 loop reads CASSPMGGAVSGYTF. In DNA form, the CDR3 reads TGTGCCAGCAGCCCAATGGGTGGGGCGGTCAGTGGCTACACCTTC.

The chain couples TRBV11-2 to TRBJ2-1, with TRBD1 matching over 8 bases. The J call is uncertain, as TRBJ2-3 better fits the DNA end. The CDR3 extends over 15 amino acids. Germline assignment: CDR1 SGHAT and CDR2 FQNNGV. CDR3 in DNA: TGTGCCAGCAGCTATGGACAGGGCGGCACAGATACGCAGTATTTT. It specifies CASSYGQGGTDTQYF.

Concerning this clonotype itself: A junction end diverges from the germline sequence, so it may reflect a read error. The V gene is TRBV20-1, the J gene TRBJ2-1, with 14 positions matching TRBD2. CDR1 is DFQATT, CDR2 SNEGSKA, per germline (reference sequence). This CDR3 contains 12 residues. The CDR3 DNA is TGCAGTGCTGTACGGGGGACTAGCGGGAGATACTTC. Translating gives CSAVRGTSGRYF.

This clonotype was found many times. CDR3 region: CASSPRGQAGGGEQFF. The CDR3 DNA sequence: TGTGCCAGCAGCCCCAGAGGGCAAGCGGGAGGTGGTGAGCAGTTCTTC. The genes are TRBV2 and TRBJ2-1; 9 bases agree with TRBD2. The CDR3 is made up of 16 amino acids. Trimming at V came to 6 bases and at J to 9 bases, leaving 15 bases not matched to a gene. Germline loops: CDR1 SNHLY, CDR2 FYNNEI.

In DNA form, the CDR3 reads TGTGCCAGCAGCTTAAGACCGGGACCCACCCTAGAGACCCAGTACTTC. Its translation: CASSLRPGPTLETQYF. This chain joins TRBV7-2 and TRBJ2-5; the D gene could be TRBD1 or TRBD2 (5 bases each). Deletions cut 2 bases from V and 4 bases from J, with 17 bases between. CDR3 size: 16 residues. The germline gives CDR1 SGHTA, CDR2 FQGNSA.

This clonotype was seen repeatedly, ten times or more. This chain uses TRBV5-1 with TRBJ1-4; no definite D call. This CDR3 is 14 amino acids long. V lost 3 bases, J lost 4 bases, and 10 bases lay in between. Germline lookup yields CDR1 SGHRS and CDR2 YFSETQ. The CDR3 sequence: CASSSDGNNEKLFF. Here the CDR3 DNA reads TGCGCCAGCAGCTCGGACGGTAATAATGAAAAACTGTTTTTT.

V and J are TRBV5-1 and TRBJ2-3; D might be TRBD1 or TRBD2, each matching 5 bases. Per the germline V gene, CDR1 is SGHRS and CDR2 is YFSETQ. The CDR3 has 15 amino acids. V dropped 2 bases and J dropped 3 bases, with 13 bases sitting between them. The DNA for the CDR3 is TGCGCCAGCAGCTTTGGGGACGGGTTGACAGATACGCAGTATTTT. As protein: CASSFGDGLTDTQYF.

The chain employs TRBV28 and TRBJ1-2; TRBD1 is a possible D gene (5 bases). Trimming left V 4 bases short and J 6 bases short, with 24 bases between. Germline CDR1 and CDR2: MDHEN and SYDVKM. The CDR3 is 17 residues long. In nucleotides, the CDR3 is TGTGCCAGCAGTTCCGTAACCGGGGCAGGGACCTTGGATGGCTACACCTTC. This encodes CASSSVTGAGTLDGYTF.

The table lists this clonotype with many counts. This chain joins TRBV6-5 and TRBJ1-1, with unresolved D. Germline lookup yields CDR1 MNHEY and CDR2 SVGAGI. The CDR3 has 13 residues. The V gene lost 2 bases and the J gene lost 1 base, with 5 bases spanning the gap. For the CDR3, the DNA is TGTGCCAGCAGTTACGGACCGAACACTGAAGCTTTCTTT. Its protein product is CASSYGPNTEAFF.

This clonotype was seen many times. This chain joins TRBV2 and TRBJ1-1; D unresolved. The CDR3 sequence is 14 residues long. V was trimmed by 5 bases and J by 6 bases, leaving 16 bases between them. The germline V gene encodes CDR1 SNHLY and CDR2 FYNNEI. For the CDR3, the DNA is TGTGCCAGCAGTAAGGGCCTGGGTTTCCCTGAAGCTTTCTTT. The encoded protein is CASSKGLGFPEAFF.